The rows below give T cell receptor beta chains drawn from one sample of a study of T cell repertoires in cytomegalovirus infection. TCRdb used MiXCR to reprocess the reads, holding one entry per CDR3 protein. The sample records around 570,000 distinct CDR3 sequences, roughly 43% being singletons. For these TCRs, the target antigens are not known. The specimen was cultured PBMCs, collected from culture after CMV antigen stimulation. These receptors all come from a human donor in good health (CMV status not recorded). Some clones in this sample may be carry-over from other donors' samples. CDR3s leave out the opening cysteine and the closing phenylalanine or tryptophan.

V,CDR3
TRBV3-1,ASRDRGGDSPLH
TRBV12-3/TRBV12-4,ASSLKSSYNSPLH
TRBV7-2,ASSKTSQAGELF
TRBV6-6,ASSYGGGGTTYEQY
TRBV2,ASSVESGGTEAF
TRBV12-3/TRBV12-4,ASSYSGTAF
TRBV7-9,ASSGEGQGSRNTIY
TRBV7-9,ASSILGTGGTEAF
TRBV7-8,ASSSKRTKPDTQY
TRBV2,ASLRTVNYGYT
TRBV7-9,ASTPRGPAVHEQY
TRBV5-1,ASSSTLAGGHEQF
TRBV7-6,ASSRVASSSRNEQF
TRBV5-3,ARSPRQGHNSPLH
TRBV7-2,ASSSTGTGGDTQY
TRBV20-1,SAGGDTRETQY
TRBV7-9,ASSRPGLEEQY
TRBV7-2,ASSVNLPIANTGELF
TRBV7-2,ASSYDGTGTQY
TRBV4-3,ASSQDNPTVYTGELF
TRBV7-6,ASSPIPGVDSPLH
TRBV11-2,ASSLEVSYNEQF
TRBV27,ASSSYGRGGTGELF
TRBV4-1,ASSQLGVGQPQH
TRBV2,ASRGPGTSGETNTGELF
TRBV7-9,ASSLTSIGETQY
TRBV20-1,SAKGLASTDTQY
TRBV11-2,ASSLAGSSWDGYT
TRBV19,ASKASHNSPLH
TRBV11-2,ATEGGASSTDTQY
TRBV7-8,ASTWGKWTDTQY
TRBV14,ASSQARRYTDTQY
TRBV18,ASSPLQGNFNYGYT
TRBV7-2,ASSRWGAGRGEQY
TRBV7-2,ASSSPDMGLYEQY
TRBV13,ASSTWDGNYGYT
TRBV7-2,ASSLVRGPNGYT
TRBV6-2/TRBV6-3,ASSYPRSPLH
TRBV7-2,ASSITLLWNQPQH
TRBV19,ASSSGTGKSPLH
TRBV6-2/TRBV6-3,ASSYQGSNQPQH
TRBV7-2,ASTMGGQGYNSPLH
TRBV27,ASSPQLYYTDTQY
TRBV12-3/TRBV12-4,ASSLRAGDPHNEQF
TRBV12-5,ASGLVLGRDLTYEQY
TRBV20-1,STRLAGPTDTQY
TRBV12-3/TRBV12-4,ASRSGTGGAGEQF